A single sample gave rise to the 5 T cell receptor beta chains below, sequenced in a study of blood T cell repertoires in COVID-19. The table came from immunoSEQ multiplex PCR; TCRdb's copy has only in-frame clones and leaves some out. This table holds hundreds of thousands of clones, 70% to 90% found once. What was sequenced was peripheral blood. These receptors all come from a man aged 35-49 years with acute or convalescent COVID-19.

This clone was detected a few times. The chain has TRBV27 and TRBJ1-6, with TRBD1 matching 9 bases. Losses at the gene ends were 5 bases for V and 7 bases for J; bases not matched to a gene: 3. The V gene's germline CDR1 is MNHEY and CDR2 SMNVEV (reference sequence). CDR3 size: 14 residues. The DNA for the CDR3 is TGTGCCAGCAGTCCCGGGACAGGGAATTCACCCCTCCACTTT. Protein sequence: CASSPGTGNSPLHF.

The chain links TRBV5-1 to TRBJ2-5; possibly TRBD1 for D (6 bases). V lost 1 base to trimming and J lost 5 bases, with 12 bases between them. Per the germline V gene, CDR1 is SGHRS and CDR2 is YFSETQ. This CDR3 is 14 amino acids long. The CDR3 loop is CASSLQGGEETQYF. Written as DNA, the CDR3 is TGCGCCAGCAGCTTGCAAGGGGGAGAGGAGACCCAGTACTTC. Using reference TRBV5-1 and TRBJ2-5 for the parts outside the CDR3, the full variable domain is KAGVTQTPRYLIKTRGQQVTLSCSPISGHRSVSWYQQTPGQGLQFLFEYFSETQRNKGNFPGRFSGRQFSNSRSEMNVSTLELGDSALYLCASSLQGGEETQYFGPGTRLLVL.

The genes are TRBV18 and TRBJ1-5, with TRBD1 as a possible D gene (5 bases). Per germline, CDR1 KGHSH and CDR2 LQKENI. The CDR3 extends over 16 amino acids. V was shortened by 1 base and J by 1 base, with 11 bases between the two germline ends. The CDR3 protein is CASSPLPAGSNQPQHF. The CDR3 nucleotides read TGTGCCAGCTCACCACTCCCTGCAGGGAGCAATCAGCCCCAGCATTTT.

To note about this clone: Other DNA sequences in the sample encode the same CDR3. The V gene is TRBV6-2 or TRBV6-3, the J gene TRBJ1-5, with 9 bases matching TRBD1. Germline V gene sequence: CDR1 MNHEY, CDR2 SVGEGT. The CDR3 totals 16 residues. The V gene end was trimmed by 2 bases and the J gene end by 0 bases; junction bases not matched to a gene: 2. The CDR3 loop is CASSYPGQGSNQPQHF. The DNA of the CDR3 is TGTGCCAGCAGTTACCCGGGACAGGGTAGCAATCAGCCCCAGCATTTT.

The rearrangement uses TRBV19 and TRBJ1-2; D perhaps matches TRBD1 (5 bases). Trimming removed 3 bases at V and 1 base at J, with 9 bases between. Germline V lookup: CDR1 LNHDA, CDR2 SQIVND (reference sequence). This CDR3 has 14 residues. CDR3 in DNA: TGTGCCAGTAGTATGGACACAGATAACTATGGCTACACCTTC. Its translation: CASSMDTDNYGYTF.